The clone carrying this T cell receptor beta chain has only one observation. These data belong to a study of blood T cell repertoires in COVID-19. Study at large: T cells, B-cell-depleted T cells, or PBMCs provided the cDNA or gDNA that served as material.

Losses at the gene ends were 7 bases for V and 7 bases for J; bases not matched to a gene: 9. The CDR3 length is 13 residues. Ages ranged from 18 to 89 years, with residence in about two dozen US areas. As processed by the authors: Reference gene primer amplification in the assay estimated nucleated cell counts. Clones were read by immunoSEQ multiplex PCR, and TCRdb kept only the in-frame ones, dropping some. D and trimming were read from the DNA, whereas the V and J calls and clone size are those reported in that table. The repertoire includes 490,000 or so clones, 70% to 90% of them detected once, and approximately 8.3% sits in the top ten.

The rearrangement uses TRBV12-3 or TRBV12-4 and TRBJ1-1, with TRBD1 matching 7 bases. The material sequenced was PBMCs or T cells enriched from blood (not recorded which). The TCR sequence derives from a woman aged 55 to 70 who had recovered from COVID-19. DNA for the CDR3: TGTGCCAGCACTCAACTCACAGGGGTTGAAGCTTTCTTT. This encodes CASTQLTGVEAFF.